These T cell receptor beta chains were read from a single sample in a study of blood T cell repertoires in COVID-19. The repertoire was sequenced with immunoSEQ multiplex PCR; TCRdb's copy has only in-frame clones and lacks some. This table holds 200,000 to 250,000 clones, approximately 84% found once. Material: PBMCs or T cells enriched from blood (not recorded which). All receptors derive from a man aged 35 to 55 who had recovered from COVID-19. CDR3s include the opening cysteine and the closing phenylalanine or tryptophan. D genes are given only for firm matches. Some rows mark clone size as missing; the rest say once, few, many or name a class of expanded clone.

V gene: TRBV6-5
J gene: TRBJ2-2
D gene: .
clone size: .
CDR3 protein: CASRLYHPGGGELFF
CDR3 DNA: TGTGCCAGCAGGCTATACCATCCGGGTGGCGGGGAGCTGTTTTTT

V gene: TRBV30
J gene: TRBJ2-2
D gene: TRBD2
clone size: .
CDR3 protein: CAWSVWGLAGGPGELFF
CDR3 DNA: TGTGCCTGGAGTGTATGGGGGCTAGCGGGAGGTCCCGGGGAGCTGTTTTTT

V gene: TRBV14
J gene: TRBJ2-6
D gene: .
clone size: .
CDR3 protein: CASSQAGSSGANVLTF
CDR3 DNA: TGTGCCAGCAGCCAAGCCGGGAGCTCTGGGGCCAACGTCCTGACTTTC

V gene: TRBV29-1
J gene: TRBJ2-2
D gene: TRBD1
clone size: .
CDR3 protein: CSVSGTGGVTGELFF
CDR3 DNA: TGCAGCGTTTCGGGGACAGGCGGGGTGACCGGGGAGCTGTTTTTT

V gene: TRBV6-1
J gene: TRBJ2-2
D gene: TRBD2
clone size: .
CDR3 protein: CASSGNAGGQLGTGELFF
CDR3 DNA: TGTGCCAGCAGTGGTAATGCGGGGGGCCAATTGGGGACCGGGGAGCTGTTTTTT

V gene: TRBV18
J gene: TRBJ1-2
D gene: .
clone size: .
CDR3 protein: CASSPNKGGRYGYTF
CDR3 DNA: TGTGCCAGCTCACCAAATAAGGGCGGGCGGTATGGCTACACCTTC

V gene: TRBV16
J gene: TRBJ2-7
D gene: .
clone size: .
CDR3 protein: CASRPDGSYEQYF
CDR3 DNA: TGTGCCAGCAGACCAGATGGCTCCTACGAGCAGTACTTC

V gene: TRBV19
J gene: TRBJ1-5
D gene: TRBD1
clone size: .
CDR3 protein: CASSRGQPGDQPQHF
CDR3 DNA: TGTGCCAGTAGTCGGGGACAGCCGGGGGATCAGCCCCAGCATTTT

V gene: TRBV27
J gene: TRBJ1-1
D gene: .
clone size: few
CDR3 protein: CASRTNTEAFF
CDR3 DNA: TGTGCCAGCAGGACAAACACTGAAGCTTTCTTT

V gene: TRBV21-1
J gene: TRBJ2-4
D gene: .
clone size: .
CDR3 protein: CASSRRRFLAKNIQYF
CDR3 DNA: TGTGCCAGCAGCAGGCGGCGCTTTCTAGCCAAAAACATTCAGTACTTC

V gene: TRBV12-3/TRBV12-4
J gene: TRBJ1-3
D gene: .
clone size: .
CDR3 protein: CASSLSAGNTIYF
CDR3 DNA: TGTGCCAGCAGTCTCAGTGCTGGAAACACCATATATTTT

V gene: TRBV29-1
J gene: TRBJ2-1
D gene: TRBD2
clone size: .
CDR3 protein: CSVEDGLAGGNEQFF
CDR3 DNA: TGCAGCGTTGAGGATGGACTAGCGGGGGGAAATGAGCAGTTCTTC

V gene: TRBV4-2
J gene: TRBJ2-7
D gene: TRBD2
clone size: .
CDR3 protein: CASSQAGTSGYEQYF
CDR3 DNA: TGTGCCAGCAGCCAAGCCGGGACTAGCGGTTACGAGCAGTACTTC

V gene: TRBV2
J gene: TRBJ2-1
D gene: TRBD2
clone size: .
CDR3 protein: CASSVSGGYNEQFF
CDR3 DNA: TGTGCCAGCAGTGTCTCGGGGGGCTACAATGAGCAGTTCTTC

V gene: TRBV5-1
J gene: TRBJ1-1
D gene: .
clone size: .
CDR3 protein: CASSLPSDSPRNTEAFF
CDR3 DNA: TGCGCCAGCAGCCTTCCCTCCGACAGCCCCCGGAACACTGAAGCTTTCTTT

V gene: TRBV5-1
J gene: TRBJ2-7
D gene: .
clone size: once
CDR3 protein: CASSEQGSSYEQYF
CDR3 DNA: TGCGCCAGCAGCGAGCAGGGGTCCTCCTACGAGCAGTACTTC

V gene: TRBV2
J gene: TRBJ2-1
D gene: TRBD2
clone size: .
CDR3 protein: CASRLAGGEQFF
CDR3 DNA: TGTGCCAGCAGACTAGCGGGGGGCGAGCAGTTCTTC

V gene: TRBV3-1/TRBV3-2
J gene: TRBJ1-1
D gene: .
clone size: once
CDR3 protein: CASSLPGRAEAFF
CDR3 DNA: TGTGCCAGCAGCCTTCCGGGGAGGGCTGAAGCTTTCTTT

V gene: TRBV20-1
J gene: TRBJ1-3
D gene: .
clone size: .
CDR3 protein: CSASMSSGNTIYF
CDR3 DNA: TGCAGTGCTAGTATGAGCTCTGGAAACACCATATATTTT

V gene: TRBV18
J gene: TRBJ1-2
D gene: .
clone size: .
CDR3 protein: CASSPFQGMDGYTF
CDR3 DNA: TGTGCCAGCTCACCTTTTCAGGGGATGGATGGCTACACCTTC

V gene: TRBV9
J gene: TRBJ2-2
D gene: .
clone size: .
CDR3 protein: CASSPGVGRNTGELFF
CDR3 DNA: TGTGCCAGCAGCCCAGGGGTGGGACGGAACACCGGGGAGCTGTTTTTT

V gene: TRBV28
J gene: TRBJ1-2
D gene: .
clone size: .
CDR3 protein: CASSLSIIQVGGYTF
CDR3 DNA: TGTGCCAGCAGTTTAAGCATTATCCAGGTTGGGGGCTACACCTTC

V gene: TRBV3-1/TRBV3-2
J gene: TRBJ2-3
D gene: .
clone size: .
CDR3 protein: CASSHRGTDTQYF
CDR3 DNA: TGTGCCAGCAGCCATCGGGGGACAGATACGCAGTATTTT

V gene: TRBV7-9
J gene: TRBJ2-2
D gene: .
clone size: many
CDR3 protein: CASSLQGWELFF
CDR3 DNA: TGTGCCAGCAGCCTACAGGGATGGGAGCTGTTTTTT

V gene: TRBV28
J gene: TRBJ1-5
D gene: .
clone size: .
CDR3 protein: CASSFVQGPTQPQHF
CDR3 DNA: TGTGCCAGCAGTTTTGTGCAGGGGCCGACTCAGCCCCAGCATTTT

V gene: TRBV30
J gene: TRBJ1-5
D gene: .
clone size: .
CDR3 protein: CAWSHLRAGKSNQPQHF
CDR3 DNA: TGTGCCTGGAGTCATCTAAGGGCGGGGAAAAGCAATCAGCCCCAGCATTTT

V gene: TRBV5-6
J gene: TRBJ2-5
D gene: .
clone size: .
CDR3 protein: CASSLYSTYAKETQYF
CDR3 DNA: TGTGCCAGCAGCTTGTATTCCACTTACGCGAAAGAGACCCAGTACTTC

V gene: TRBV28
J gene: TRBJ2-2
D gene: TRBD1
clone size: .
CDR3 protein: CASSPPGQMNTGELFF
CDR3 DNA: TGTGCCAGCAGTCCCCCGGGACAGATGAACACCGGGGAGCTGTTTTTT

V gene: TRBV6-5
J gene: TRBJ2-1
D gene: .
clone size: .
CDR3 protein: CASGLPNEQFF
CDR3 DNA: TGTGCCAGCGGACTTCCAAATGAGCAGTTCTTC

V gene: TRBV7-8
J gene: TRBJ1-5
D gene: .
clone size: .
CDR3 protein: CASSLGTAHQPQHF
CDR3 DNA: TGTGCCAGCAGCTTAGGGACAGCTCATCAGCCCCAGCATTTT

V gene: TRBV19
J gene: TRBJ2-7
D gene: .
clone size: .
CDR3 protein: CASSIVPGSSYEQYF
CDR3 DNA: TGTGCCAGTAGTATAGTGCCAGGGTCCTCCTACGAGCAGTACTTC

V gene: TRBV5-4
J gene: TRBJ1-6
D gene: .
clone size: .
CDR3 protein: CASSLEGRNSPLHF
CDR3 DNA: TGTGCCAGCAGCTTGGAGGGGCGGAATTCACCCCTCCACTTT

V gene: TRBV6-1
J gene: TRBJ2-1
D gene: TRBD1
clone size: once
CDR3 protein: CASSEGDRGWYEQFF
CDR3 DNA: TGTGCCAGCAGTGAAGGGGACAGGGGGTGGTATGAGCAGTTCTTC

V gene: TRBV5-1
J gene: TRBJ2-4
D gene: .
clone size: .
CDR3 protein: CASSGDVWDIQYF
CDR3 DNA: TGCGCCAGCAGTGGAGATGTTTGGGACATTCAGTACTTC

V gene: TRBV30
J gene: TRBJ2-2
D gene: TRBD2
clone size: .
CDR3 protein: CAWTSGLAGVVTGELFF
CDR3 DNA: TGTGCCTGGACCTCCGGACTAGCGGGAGTAGTTACCGGGGAGCTGTTTTTT

V gene: TRBV6-2/TRBV6-3
J gene: TRBJ2-7
D gene: TRBD1
clone size: .
CDR3 protein: CASSFAGGYEQYF
CDR3 DNA: TGTGCCAGCAGTTTCGCAGGGGGCTACGAGCAGTACTTC

V gene: TRBV28
J gene: TRBJ1-2
D gene: .
clone size: .
CDR3 protein: CASSLGGKNYGYTF
CDR3 DNA: TGTGCCAGCAGTTTAGGAGGGAAGAACTATGGCTACACCTTC

V gene: TRBV7-3
J gene: TRBJ2-1
D gene: TRBD2
clone size: .
CDR3 protein: CASREGGMGGDNEQFF
CDR3 DNA: TGTGCCAGCAGGGAGGGAGGGATGGGTGGTGACAATGAGCAGTTCTTC

V gene: TRBV27
J gene: TRBJ1-2
D gene: TRBD1
clone size: .
CDR3 protein: CASSLRTGFYGYTF
CDR3 DNA: TGTGCCAGCAGTTTGAGGACAGGGTTCTATGGCTACACCTTC

V gene: TRBV19
J gene: TRBJ2-5
D gene: .
clone size: .
CDR3 protein: CASSITDTYKETQYF
CDR3 DNA: TGTGCCAGTAGTATCACGGACACGTATAAAGAGACCCAGTACTTC

V gene: TRBV19
J gene: TRBJ2-7
D gene: .
clone size: .
CDR3 protein: CASSPETGRQYF
CDR3 DNA: TGTGCCAGTAGTCCGGAGACAGGCCGGCAGTACTTC

V gene: TRBV18
J gene: TRBJ1-6
D gene: .
clone size: .
CDR3 protein: CASSPTDSLNSPLHF
CDR3 DNA: TGTGCCAGCTCACCTACGGACAGCTTGAATTCACCCCTCCACTTT

V gene: TRBV7-9
J gene: TRBJ1-2
D gene: .
clone size: .
CDR3 protein: CASSKLSGNGYTF
CDR3 DNA: TGTGCCAGCAGTAAACTGTCGGGAAATGGCTACACCTTC

V gene: TRBV28
J gene: TRBJ1-1
D gene: .
clone size: .
CDR3 protein: CASSFDAGSDTEAFF
CDR3 DNA: TGTGCCAGCAGTTTTGATGCAGGGTCCGACACTGAAGCTTTCTTT

V gene: TRBV28
J gene: TRBJ1-1
D gene: .
clone size: .
CDR3 protein: CASSFPRRDTEAFF
CDR3 DNA: TGTGCCAGCAGTTTTCCAAGGCGGGACACTGAAGCTTTCTTT

V gene: TRBV19
J gene: TRBJ1-5
D gene: .
clone size: .
CDR3 protein: CASSIVGHLFGPQHF
CDR3 DNA: TGTGCCAGTAGTATAGTCGGTCACTTGTTTGGGCCCCAGCATTTT

V gene: TRBV9
J gene: TRBJ1-2
D gene: .
clone size: .
CDR3 protein: CASGHKQGYTF
CDR3 DNA: TGTGCCAGCGGTCACAAACAGGGCTACACCTTC

V gene: TRBV12-5
J gene: TRBJ2-2
D gene: .
clone size: .
CDR3 protein: CASGPSTGELFF
CDR3 DNA: TGTGCTAGTGGTCCATCCACCGGGGAGCTGTTTTTT

V gene: TRBV18
J gene: TRBJ1-2
D gene: .
clone size: .
CDR3 protein: CASSTPNYGYTF
CDR3 DNA: TGTGCCAGCTCAACTCCCAACTATGGCTACACCTTC

V gene: TRBV11-2
J gene: TRBJ2-3
D gene: .
clone size: .
CDR3 protein: CASSLDRVGRTQYF
CDR3 DNA: TGTGCCAGCAGCTTAGATCGGGTTGGTCGTACGCAGTATTTT

V gene: TRBV27
J gene: TRBJ1-1
D gene: .
clone size: once
CDR3 protein: CASSWGSNTEAFF
CDR3 DNA: TGTGCCAGCAGTTGGGGCAGTAACACTGAAGCTTTCTTT